Listed below are T cell receptor beta chains from one sample, sequenced in a study of OX40 agonist ivuxolimab in advanced cancers. Only in-frame clones appear in the TCRdb table, and some are missing; sequencing was by immunoSEQ multiplex PCR. This sample has about 52,000 clones, with approximately 94% found just once. The source was CD4+ or CD8+ T cells sorted from blood, collected in a trial of the OX40 agonist ivuxolimab. Receptors were obtained from an adult with an advanced solid tumor such as melanoma, head and neck, liver or kidney cancer. Each CDR3 is given with its conserved first and last residue. D genes are given only for firm matches. Not every row has a clone size; where given, it reads once, few, many or a size class.

v_gene: TRBV6-4
j_gene: TRBJ1-2
abundance: few
d_gene: NA
len: 10
CDR3aa: CASSDIGYTF
CDR3nt: TGTGCCAGCAGTGATATTGGCTACACCTTC

v_gene: TRBV13
j_gene: TRBJ2-7
abundance: once
d_gene: TRBD2
len: 16
CDR3aa: CASSRLGTSGSYEQYF
CDR3nt: TGTGCCAGCAGCCGCCTTGGGACTAGCGGGAGCTACGAGCAGTACTTC

v_gene: TRBV5-1
j_gene: TRBJ2-3
abundance: NA
d_gene: NA
len: 13
CDR3aa: CASSGGTSDTQYF
CDR3nt: TGCGCCAGCAGTGGGGGGACTTCAGATACGCAGTATTTT

v_gene: TRBV11-2
j_gene: TRBJ1-4
abundance: NA
d_gene: NA
len: 13
CDR3aa: CASSLEKGEKLFF
CDR3nt: TGTGCCAGCAGCTTAGAAAAGGGGGAAAAACTGTTTTTT

v_gene: TRBV5-1
j_gene: TRBJ2-7
abundance: NA
d_gene: TRBD1
len: 13
CDR3aa: CASSLTGVYEQYF
CDR3nt: TGCGCCAGCAGCTTGACAGGGGTCTACGAGCAGTACTTC

v_gene: TRBV27
j_gene: TRBJ2-7
abundance: NA
d_gene: NA
len: 16
CDR3aa: CASSPESGTLWDEQYF
CDR3nt: TGTGCCAGCAGCCCAGAATCGGGGACGCTTTGGGACGAGCAGTACTTC

v_gene: TRBV7-3
j_gene: TRBJ2-7
abundance: NA
d_gene: NA
len: 13
CDR3aa: CASSFSDPGEQYF
CDR3nt: TGTGCCAGCAGCTTCTCCGACCCTGGGGAGCAGTACTTC

v_gene: TRBV7-9
j_gene: TRBJ2-2
abundance: NA
d_gene: TRBD1
len: 17
CDR3aa: CASSARRDSGNTGELFF
CDR3nt: TGTGCCAGCAGCGCCCGTCGGGACAGCGGTAACACCGGGGAGCTGTTTTTT

v_gene: TRBV11-3
j_gene: TRBJ2-7
abundance: NA
d_gene: TRBD2
len: 15
CDR3aa: CASSPRSSGSYEQYF
CDR3nt: TGTGCCAGCAGCCCCCGGAGTAGCGGGAGCTACGAGCAGTACTTC

v_gene: TRBV2
j_gene: TRBJ2-3
abundance: NA
d_gene: TRBD1
len: 18
CDR3aa: CASSDRGRLAGRTDTQYF
CDR3nt: TGTGCCAGCAGTGACAGGGGGCGACTGGCGGGAAGGACAGATACGCAGTATTTT

v_gene: TRBV11-2
j_gene: TRBJ2-5
abundance: NA
d_gene: NA
len: 13
CDR3aa: CASSLLMGETQYF
CDR3nt: TGTGCCAGCAGCTTATTGATGGGGGAGACCCAGTACTTC

v_gene: TRBV9
j_gene: TRBJ2-5
abundance: NA
d_gene: NA
len: 14
CDR3aa: CASSAREKEETQYF
CDR3nt: TGTGCCAGCAGCGCCCGAGAGAAGGAAGAGACCCAGTACTTC

v_gene: TRBV6-7
j_gene: TRBJ2-7
abundance: NA
d_gene: TRBD1
len: 17
CDR3aa: CASSNRDRGLPSYEQYF
CDR3nt: TGTGCCAGCAGTAACCGGGACAGGGGGCTCCCCTCCTACGAGCAGTACTTC

v_gene: TRBV28
j_gene: TRBJ1-5
abundance: once
d_gene: NA
len: 16
CDR3aa: CASSLERGTGNQPQHF
CDR3nt: TGTGCCAGCAGTTTGGAAAGGGGTACTGGCAATCAGCCCCAGCATTTT

v_gene: TRBV15
j_gene: TRBJ2-1
abundance: once
d_gene: NA
len: 13
CDR3aa: CATTGPSYNEQFF
CDR3nt: TGTGCCACCACGGGACCCTCCTACAATGAGCAGTTCTTC

v_gene: TRBV7-9
j_gene: TRBJ2-1
abundance: NA
d_gene: NA
len: 13
CDR3aa: CASSLASGNEQFF
CDR3nt: TGTGCCAGCAGCTTAGCTAGCGGTAATGAGCAGTTCTTC

v_gene: TRBV29-1
j_gene: TRBJ2-7
abundance: NA
d_gene: TRBD1
len: 16
CDR3aa: CSVEDPGQGAPYEQYF
CDR3nt: TGCAGCGTTGAAGACCCCGGGCAGGGGGCCCCCTACGAGCAGTACTTC

v_gene: TRBV28
j_gene: TRBJ2-1
abundance: NA
d_gene: TRBD2
len: 17
CDR3aa: CASSLSPALAGVSEQFF
CDR3nt: TGTGCCAGCAGTTTATCCCCAGCACTAGCGGGAGTATCTGAGCAGTTCTTC

v_gene: TRBV7-8
j_gene: TRBJ2-7
abundance: NA
d_gene: NA
len: 12
CDR3aa: CASSDSSYEQYF
CDR3nt: TGTGCCAGCAGCGACTCCTCCTACGAGCAGTACTTC

v_gene: TRBV6-5
j_gene: TRBJ1-2
abundance: NA
d_gene: TRBD1
len: 13
CDR3aa: CASSWDRLGGYTF
CDR3nt: TGTGCCAGCAGTTGGGACAGGTTGGGAGGCTACACCTTC